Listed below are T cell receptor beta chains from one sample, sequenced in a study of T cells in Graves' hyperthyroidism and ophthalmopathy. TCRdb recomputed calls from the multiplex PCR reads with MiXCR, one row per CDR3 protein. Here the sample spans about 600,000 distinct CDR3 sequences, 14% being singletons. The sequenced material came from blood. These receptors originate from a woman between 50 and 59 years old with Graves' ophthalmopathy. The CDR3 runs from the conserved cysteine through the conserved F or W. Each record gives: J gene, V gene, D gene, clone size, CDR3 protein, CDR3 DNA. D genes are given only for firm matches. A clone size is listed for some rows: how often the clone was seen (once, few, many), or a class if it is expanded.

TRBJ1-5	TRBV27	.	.	CASSFTFNQPQHF	TGTGCCAGCAGTTTCACGTTCAATCAGCCCCAGCATTTT
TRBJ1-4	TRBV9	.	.	CASSEGNVGEKLFF	TGTGCCAGCAGCGAGGGGAATGTAGGTGAAAAACTGTTTTTT
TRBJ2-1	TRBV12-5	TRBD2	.	CASGLRRERGRDEQFF	TGTGCTAGTGGTTTGAGGCGGGAGAGGGGTAGGGATGAGCAGTTCTTC
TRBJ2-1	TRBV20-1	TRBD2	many	CSAAPLAGVSNEQFF	TGCAGTGCTGCGCCACTAGCGGGAGTCTCCAATGAGCAGTTCTTC
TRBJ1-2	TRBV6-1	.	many	CASGRNYGYTF	TGTGCCAGCGGACGTAACTATGGCTACACCTTC
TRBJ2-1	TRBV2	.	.	CASTWRSSSYNEQFF	TGTGCCAGCACGTGGCGATCCAGCTCCTACAATGAGCAGTTCTTC
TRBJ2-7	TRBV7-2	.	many	CASSLPSTKVQYF	TGTGCCAGCAGCTTACCCTCTACGAAGGTGCAGTACTTC
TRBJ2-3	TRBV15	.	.	CATSREAIGGPTDTQYF	TGTGCCACCAGCAGAGAGGCGATCGGGGGGCCCACAGATACGCAGTATTTT
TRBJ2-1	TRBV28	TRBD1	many	CASSTTGEVEQFF	TGTGCCAGCAGTACGACAGGGGAGGTTGAGCAGTTCTTC
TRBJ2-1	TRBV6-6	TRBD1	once	CASSYSGQGTYNEQFF	TGTGCCAGCAGTTACTCGGGACAGGGGACCTACAATGAGCAGTTCTTC
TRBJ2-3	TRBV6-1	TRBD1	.	CASRLDRVIELSTDTQYF	TGTGCCAGCCGTCTAGACAGGGTAATTGAACTTAGCACAGATACGCAGTATTTT
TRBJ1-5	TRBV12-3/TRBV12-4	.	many	CASSLQGGAQPQHF	TGTGCCAGCAGTCTCCAGGGTGGGGCTCAGCCCCAGCATTTT
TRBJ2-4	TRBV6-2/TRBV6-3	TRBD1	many	CASSYSIGQGRPDIQYF	TGTGCCAGCAGTTACTCGATTGGACAGGGGCGCCCGGACATTCAGTACTTC
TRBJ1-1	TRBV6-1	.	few	CASSSRTAEGWNTEAFF	TGTGCCAGCAGTAGTCGGACAGCGGAGGGTTGGAACACTGAAGCTTTCTTT
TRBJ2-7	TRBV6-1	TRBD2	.	CASSELAGGNPYEQYF	TGTGCCAGCAGTGAACTAGCGGGAGGGAATCCCTACGAGCAGTACTTC
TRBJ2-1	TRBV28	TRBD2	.	CASTFEGGINEQFF	TGTGCCAGCACCTTCGAGGGAGGGATAAATGAGCAGTTCTTC
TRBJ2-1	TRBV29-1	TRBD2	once	CSVVKRESHEQFF	TGCAGCGTTGTAAAGCGGGAGTCCCATGAGCAGTTCTTC
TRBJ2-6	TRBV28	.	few	CASARAGMGANVLTF	TGTGCCAGCGCGCGGGCAGGAATGGGGGCCAACGTCCTGACTTTC
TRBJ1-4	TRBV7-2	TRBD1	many	CASSLSGQGVLGEKLFF	TGTGCCAGCAGCTTATCGGGACAGGGGGTTTTAGGTGAAAAACTGTTTTTT
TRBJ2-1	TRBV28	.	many	CASTHQGSYNEQFF	TGTGCCAGCACCCATCAGGGCTCCTACAATGAGCAGTTCTTC
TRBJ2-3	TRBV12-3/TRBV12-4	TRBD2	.	CASSIARLAGGFSDTQYF	TGTGCCAGCAGTATAGCACGACTAGCGGGAGGTTTCTCAGATACGCAGTATTTC
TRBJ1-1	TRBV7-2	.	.	CASNPRPGTNTEAFF	TGTGCCAGCAACCCAAGGCCGGGAACGAACACTGAAGCTTTCTTT
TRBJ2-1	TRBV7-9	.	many	CASSLVQLTTLSSYNEQFF	TGTGCCAGCAGCTTAGTACAGCTAACTACCCTGAGCTCCTACAATGAGCAGTTCTTC